The 27 T cell receptor beta chains listed next were all sequenced from one sample in a study of T cell responses to AZD1222 COVID-19 vaccine. Using immunoSEQ multiplex PCR, the repertoire was profiled, and TCRdb retains in-frame clones only, with some absent. The sample holds roughly 150,000 clones; around 90% are singletons and the top ten take approximately 1.4%. The input for sequencing was peripheral blood, taken on day 0 of AZD1222 vaccination. These receptors originate from an adult in good health.

This sequence joins TRBV29-1 and TRBJ2-3; D may be TRBD2 (7 bases). The CDR3 runs 15 residues. Germline assignment: CDR1 SQVTM and CDR2 ANQGSEA. V was clipped by 5 bases and J by 0 bases, with 15 bases between them. CDR3 loop: CSVPREGGSTDTQYF. In nucleotides, the CDR3 is TGCAGCGTTCCAAGGGAGGGGGGTAGCACAGATACGCAGTATTTT.

CDR3 residues: CASSLDVYSDSYNSPLHF. CDR3 bases: TGTGCCAGCAGCTTAGACGTTTACTCAGACTCCTATAATTCACCCCTCCACTTT. The chain recombines TRBV11-2 with TRBJ1-6; D unresolved. Germline V lookup: CDR1 SGHAT, CDR2 FQNNGV. CDR3 length equals 18 residues. Trimming cost V 0 bases and J 0 bases, with 12 bases left between them.

The V call is TRBV5-8, the J call TRBJ2-1; possible D gene TRBD2, 5 bases. With 4 bases removed from V and 2 bases from J, the gap between germline ends came to 10 bases. CDR1 and CDR2 from the germline V gene are SGHTS and YDEGEE. The CDR3 totals 14 residues. The CDR3 spells CASSPGGPYNEQFF. The CDR3 nucleotides read TGTGCCAGCAGCCCCGGAGGCCCCTACAATGAGCAGTTCTTC. The whole variable domain, remainder taken from reference TRBV5-8 and TRBJ2-1, is EAGVTQSPTHLIKTRGQQATLRCSPISGHTSVYWYQQALGLGLQFLLWYDEGEERNRGNFPPRFSGRQFPNYSSELNVNALELEDSALYLCASSPGGPYNEQFFGPGTRLTVL.

CDR3 residues: CASTPVSRTDQPQHF. In DNA, the CDR3 is TGTGCCAGCACCCCCGTTTCCAGGACAGATCAGCCCCAGCATTTT. V is TRBV6-2 or TRBV6-3 and J is TRBJ1-5; tentatively, D is TRBD1 (6 bases). This CDR3 has 15 residues. Trimming shortened V by 7 bases and J by 5 bases, and 18 bases separated the two germline ends. CDR1 is MNHEY, CDR2 SVGEGT, per germline.

The chain combines TRBV7-9 with TRBJ1-6; no clear D gene. This CDR3 is 13 amino acids long. V dropped 4 bases and J dropped 7 bases, with 8 bases sitting between them. Germline CDR1 SEHNR, CDR2 FQNEAQ (reference sequence). For the CDR3, the DNA is TGTGCCAGCAGCTGGGCAGAGAATTCACCCCTCCACTTT. As protein: CASSWAENSPLHF.

The chain couples TRBV5-4 to TRBJ1-2; perhaps TRBD1 as D (6 bases). CDR3 size: 15 residues. Germline V lookup: CDR1 SGHNT, CDR2 YYREEE (reference sequence). Trimming took 4 bases from V and 4 from J, leaving 17 bases between them. The CDR3 sequence: CASSGAETGAYGYTF. The CDR3 region has the DNA TGTGCCAGCAGCGGAGCCGAGACAGGCGCCTATGGCTACACCTTC.

The rearrangement joins TRBV7-2 to TRBJ1-2; tentatively, D is TRBD1 (5 bases). Germline V gives CDR1 SGHTA, CDR2 FQGNSA. This CDR3 region has 14 residues. Trimming removed 5 bases from V and 3 bases from J, with 13 bases in between. The CDR3: CASSPTDSYYGYTF. The CDR3 nucleotides read TGTGCCAGCAGCCCGACAGACAGTTACTATGGCTACACCTTC.

The rearrangement links TRBV4-3 to TRBJ1-3; D is possibly TRBD1 (5 bases). The V end lost 0 bases, the J end lost 3 bases, and 12 bases lay between the germline ends. CDR1 is LGHNA, CDR2 YSLEER, per germline. The CDR3 totals 16 residues. As DNA, the CDR3 is TGCGCCAGCAGCCAAGATGCAGGGTCTTTTGGAAACACCATATATTTT. Translated: CASSQDAGSFGNTIYF.

The J gene is TRBJ1-1, the V gene TRBV5-1, with 8 bases aligning to TRBD1. V trimming: 4 bases; J trimming: 0 bases; junction bases outside the gene matches: 2. CDR3 length: 14 residues. Germline V gene data show CDR1 as SGHRS and CDR2 as YFSETQ. CDR3 sequence (DNA): TGCGCCAGCAGCGAGGGACAGGTGAACACTGAAGCTTTCTTT. As protein: CASSEGQVNTEAFF.

The chain combines TRBV10-3 with TRBJ1-5, with 9 bases matching TRBD1. The CDR3 runs 16 residues. V lost 0 bases to trimming and J lost 7 bases; unmatched junction nucleotides: 7. Germline V gene data show CDR1 as ENHRY and CDR2 as SYGVKD. DNA for the CDR3: TGTGCCATCAGTGAGTCGACAGGGGGGATGAGGCAGCCCCAGCATTTT. Residues: CAISESTGGMRQPQHF.

This clone has just one count. The J gene is TRBJ2-7, the V gene TRBV6-5; TRBD1 matches at 8 bases. CDR3 length: 14 residues. The germline V gene encodes CDR1 MNHEY and CDR2 SVGAGI. Trimming cost V 6 bases and J 3 bases; bases outside gene matches: 7. The CDR3 is CASRAGTGVYEQYF. The CDR3 DNA follows: TGTGCCAGCAGAGCCGGGACAGGAGTCTACGAGCAGTACTTC.

This clone was detected a few times. V usage is TRBV19 and J usage is TRBJ1-6, with TRBD1 matching 9 bases. Germline CDR1 and CDR2: LNHDA and SQIVND (reference sequence). V shed 9 bases and J 9 bases; nucleotides not matched to a gene: 9. This CDR3 region has 14 residues. CDR3 sequence: CASSPGQGGSPLHF. The CDR3 nucleotides read TGTGCCAGCTCACCGGGACAGGGAGGTTCACCCCTCCACTTT. The variable domain in full, completed from reference TRBV19 and TRBJ1-6, reads DGGITQSPKYLFRKEGQNVTLSCEQNLNHDAMYWYRQDPGQGLRLIYYSQIVNDFQKGDIAEGYSVSREKKESFPLTVTSAQKNPTAFYLCASSPGQGGSPLHFGNGTRLTVT.

This clone was recorded once. The chain joins TRBV4-1 to TRBJ1-5; D call uncertain. Germline V gene data show CDR1 as MGHRA and CDR2 as YSYEKL. CDR3 length: 15 residues. The V end was cut by 1 base, the J end by 0 bases, with 7 bases between. The CDR3 DNA reads TGCGCCAGCAGCCAAGTTGGGGTTAGCAATCAGCCCCAGCATTTT. It specifies CASSQVGVSNQPQHF.

The chain has TRBV19 and TRBJ1-3; TRBD1 agrees at 8 bases. Germline V gene data show CDR1 as LNHDA and CDR2 as SQIVND (reference sequence). J lost 0 bases, V lost 4 bases, and 2 bases had no gene match. The CDR3 is 15 amino acids. CDR3 in DNA: TGTGCCAGTAGTACCGGGACAGGCTCTGGAAACACCATATATTTT. Its translation: CASSTGTGSGNTIYF.

This chain links TRBV7-2 with TRBJ1-5; D is undetermined. CDR3 length: 13 amino acids. Germline values: CDR1 SGHTA, CDR2 FQGNSA. V was pared by 4 bases and J by 7 bases, with 11 bases between. The CDR3 region is CASSSPSTQPQHF. The DNA of the CDR3 is TGTGCCAGCAGCTCCCCGTCCACCCAGCCCCAGCATTTT.

The V and J genes are TRBV18 and TRBJ1-1, with TRBD1 as a possible D gene (6 bases). The CDR3 covers 15 residues. Trimming cost V 2 bases and J 2 bases, with 12 bases left between them. Per germline, CDR1 KGHSH and CDR2 LQKENI. The CDR3: CASSPIGQHNTEAFF. The DNA of the CDR3 is TGTGCCAGCTCACCAATCGGACAGCACAACACTGAAGCTTTCTTT. The variable domain in full, completed from reference TRBV18 and TRBJ1-1, reads NAGVMQNPRHLVRRRGQEARLRCSPMKGHSHVYWYRQLPEEGLKFMVYLQKENIIDESGMPKERFSAEFPKEGPSILRIQQVVRGDSAAYFCASSPIGQHNTEAFFGQGTRLTVV.

The chain carries TRBV29-1 and TRBJ1-2; 8 nucleotides align to TRBD1. The J segment lost 7 bases and the V segment lost 5 bases, leaving 9 bases of the junction unmatched. Germline CDR1 SQVTM, CDR2 ANQGSEA. CDR3 length: 13 amino acids. CDR3 protein: CSVPGQGVFGYTF. CDR3 coding DNA: TGCAGCGTTCCCGGACAGGGTGTTTTTGGCTACACCTTC.

V and J are TRBV25-1 and TRBJ1-2; D ambiguous. The CDR3 sequence is 13 residues long. V dropped 3 bases and J dropped 5 bases, with 10 bases sitting between them. CDR1 is MGHDK, CDR2 SYGVNS, per germline. Here the CDR3 DNA reads TGTGCCAGCAGTGACCCTGGAGGGTATGGCTACACCTTC. Its translation: CASSDPGGYGYTF.

This chain joins TRBV6-2 or TRBV6-3 and TRBJ1-1; maybe TRBD1 (5 bases). With 2 bases removed from V and 0 bases from J, the gap between germline ends came to 13 bases. This CDR3 is 16 amino acids long. Germline-derived CDR1 and CDR2 are MNHEY and SVGEGT. The CDR3 region is CASSYEGGAVNTEAFF. Here the CDR3 DNA reads TGTGCCAGCAGTTACGAGGGCGGGGCTGTGAACACTGAAGCTTTCTTT.

The V call is TRBV7-9, the J call TRBJ2-1; a weak D match, TRBD1 (6 bases). Deletions cut 5 bases from V and 10 bases from J, with 15 bases between. The CDR3 runs to 13 residues. Germline V gene sequence: CDR1 SEHNR, CDR2 FQNEAQ (reference sequence). The DNA for the CDR3 is TGTGCCAGCAGCACCATGGGGGCAGGGGAGCAGTTCTTC. It encodes CASSTMGAGEQFF.

This clone was observed a single time. This chain connects TRBV21-1 to TRBJ2-1; TRBD2, as called in the table, went unchecked against the DNA. TRBV21-1 is classified as a pseudogene. This CDR3 is 17 amino acids long. CDR3 protein: CASSIPGLAGGWNEQFF. The CDR3 DNA reads as TGTGCCAGCAGCATACCAGGACTAGCGGGGGGGTGGAATGAGCAGTTCTTC.

V is TRBV5-5 and J is TRBJ1-5, with no clear D. Trimming removed 2 bases at V and 0 bases at J, with 3 bases between. Germline V gives CDR1 SGHKS, CDR2 YYEKEE (reference sequence). The CDR3 runs 13 residues. The CDR3 sequence: CASSFGSNQPQHF. The CDR3 DNA is TGTGCCAGCAGCTTTGGTAGCAATCAGCCCCAGCATTTT.

The V gene is TRBV7-2, the J gene TRBJ1-3; TRBD1 is a possible D gene (5 bases). The CDR3 extends over 13 amino acids. Trimming took 1 base from V and 8 from J, leaving 9 bases between them. CDR1 and CDR2 (germline): SGHTA, FQGNSA. The CDR3 loop is CASSLGGRDTIYF. CDR3 in DNA: TGTGCCAGCAGCTTAGGGGGGAGGGACACCATATATTTT.

This rearrangement joins TRBV6-1 to TRBJ1-2; D remains ambiguous. With 2 bases removed from V and 4 bases from J, the gap between germline ends came to 11 bases. Germline assignment: CDR1 MNHNS and CDR2 SASEGT. The CDR3 consists of 14 residues. In nucleotides, the CDR3 is TGTGCCAGCAGTGAAAGCGGAAACTTCTATGGCTACACCTTC. It yields the protein CASSESGNFYGYTF.

This sequence joins TRBV7-3 and TRBJ1-1; TRBD1 agrees at 11 bases. V lost 5 bases, J lost 11 bases, and 7 bases stayed unmatched. This CDR3 spans 13 amino acids. Germline assignment: CDR1 SGHTA and CDR2 FQGTGA. The DNA for the CDR3 is TGTGCCAGCAGCAAGGACAGGGGGCAGGATGCTTTCTTT. Translation gives CASSKDRGQDAFF. The full variable domain, completed using reference TRBV7-3 and TRBJ1-1, is GAGVSQTPSNKVTEKGKYVELRCDPISGHTALYWYRQSLGQGPEFLIYFQGTGAADDSGLPNDRFFAVRPEGSVSTLKIQRTERGDSAVYLCASSKDRGQDAFFGQGTRLTVV.

V is TRBV30 and J is TRBJ2-1; D assignment may be TRBD1 or TRBD2 (5 bases each). The CDR3 consists of 13 residues. Trimming shortened V by 5 bases and J by 9 bases, and 17 bases separated the two germline ends. Germline loops: CDR1 GTSNPN, CDR2 SVGIG (reference sequence). CDR3 sequence reads: CAWSPDEGLEQFF. DNA of the CDR3: TGTGCCTGGTCGCCCGATGAGGGGCTTGAGCAGTTCTTC.

The chain has TRBV5-1 and TRBJ2-1, with 9 bases identical to TRBD1. Looked up from germline, CDR1 is SGHRS and CDR2 is YFSETQ. The CDR3 loop spans 14 amino acids. V gave up 3 bases and J gave up 6 bases; unmatched junction bases: 4. CDR3 bases: TGCGCCAGCAGCTACGGGACAGGGATCAATGAGCAGTTCTTC. It specifies CASSYGTGINEQFF.